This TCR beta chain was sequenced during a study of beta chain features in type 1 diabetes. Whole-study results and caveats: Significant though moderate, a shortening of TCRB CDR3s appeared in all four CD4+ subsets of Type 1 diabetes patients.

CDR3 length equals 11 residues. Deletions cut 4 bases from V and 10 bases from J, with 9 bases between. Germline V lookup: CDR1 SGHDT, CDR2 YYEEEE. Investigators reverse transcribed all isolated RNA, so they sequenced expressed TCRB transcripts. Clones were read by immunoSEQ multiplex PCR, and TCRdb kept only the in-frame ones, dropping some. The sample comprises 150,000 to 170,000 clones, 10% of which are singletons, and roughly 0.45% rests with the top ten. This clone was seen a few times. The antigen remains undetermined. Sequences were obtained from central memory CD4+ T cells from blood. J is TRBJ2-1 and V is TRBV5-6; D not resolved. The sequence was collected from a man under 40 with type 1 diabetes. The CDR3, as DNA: TGTGCCAGCAGCACCTCGAGAGAGCAGTTCTTC. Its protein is CASSTSREQFF.